This T cell receptor beta chain stems from a study of T cell responses to AZD1222 COVID-19 vaccine. Study outcomes and limitations: Repertoires were obtained solely post-peak T cell response. The donors showed a predominance of white British ancestry and of females, with possible underestimation of clonal diversity.

Concerning this clone: Its cognate antigen is unknown.

Using immunoSEQ multiplex PCR, the repertoire was profiled, and TCRdb retains in-frame clones only, with some absent. Of roughly 140,000 clones detected, around 94% appear once; the ten largest clones hold around 1.3%. V shed 6 bases, J shed 4 bases, and the junction held 9 bases outside the gene matches. CDR3 length: 15 amino acids. Germline loops: CDR1 MDHEN, CDR2 SYDVKM. Sequenced material: peripheral blood, taken on day 0 of AZD1222 vaccination. The rearrangement uses TRBV28 and TRBJ2-7; TRBD2 aligns across 10 bases. The sequence was obtained from an adult in good health. The CDR3 sequence: CASSSIAGGLYEQYV. The CDR3 DNA sequence: TGTGCCAGCAGCAGTATAGCGGGGGGCCTATACGAGCAGTACGTC.